Below, 2 T cell receptor beta chains from the same sample are listed, as sequenced in a study of T cells after somatic rescue of genetic block. Sequenced by immunoSEQ multiplex PCR; TCRdb stores in-frame clones only, minus some. Of approximately 10,000 clones listed, around 70% were seen once; the top ten hold roughly 12%. Material: peripheral blood mononuclear cells (PBMCs). Every receptor here comes from a boy aged 5-17 years.

The CDR3 spells CAISQLGGVGELFF. The CDR3 DNA reads as TGTGCCATCAGTCAACTAGGGGGGGTAGGGGAGCTGTTTTTT. V and J are TRBV10-3 and TRBJ2-2, with a weak D call TRBD2 (7 bases). Germline loops: CDR1 ENHRY, CDR2 SYGVKD. CDR3 length: 14 amino acids. Trimming pared 5 bases from V and 8 bases from J, leaving 15 bases between.

The chain carries TRBV10-3 and TRBJ2-3, with D possibly called TRBD1 or TRBD2 (7 bases each). The germline CDR1 and CDR2 sequences are ENHRY and SYGVKD. CDR3 length: 15 residues. Trimming stripped 2 bases from V and 5 bases from J, with 14 bases between. CDR3 DNA: TGTGCCATCAGTGAGCAGGGGGGGGCGGGAGATACGCAGTATTTT. This translates into CAISEQGGAGDTQYF.